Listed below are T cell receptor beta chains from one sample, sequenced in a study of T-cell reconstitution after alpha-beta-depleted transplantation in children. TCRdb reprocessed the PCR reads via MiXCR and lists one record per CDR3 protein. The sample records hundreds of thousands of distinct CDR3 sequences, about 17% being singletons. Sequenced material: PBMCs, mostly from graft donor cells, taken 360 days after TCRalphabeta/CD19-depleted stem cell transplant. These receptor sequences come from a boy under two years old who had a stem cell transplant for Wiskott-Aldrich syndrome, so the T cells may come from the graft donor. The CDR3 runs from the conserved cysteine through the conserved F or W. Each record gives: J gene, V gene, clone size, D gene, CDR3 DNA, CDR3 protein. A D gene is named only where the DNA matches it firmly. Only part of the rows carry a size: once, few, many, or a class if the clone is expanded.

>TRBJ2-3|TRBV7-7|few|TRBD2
TGTGCCAGCAGCTCCCTAGCGGTCACAGATACGCAGTATTTT
CASSSLAVTDTQYF
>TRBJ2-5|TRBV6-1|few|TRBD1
TGTGCCAGCAGGACAGGGAAATTCCATGCGGGGACCCAGTACTTC
CASRTGKFHAGTQYF
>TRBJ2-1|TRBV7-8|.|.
TGTGCCAGCAGCCGAATTATGAAATACAATGAGCAGTTCTTC
CASSRIMKYNEQFF
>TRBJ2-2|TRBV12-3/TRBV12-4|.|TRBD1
TGTACCATCAGTTTAGGGACAGGGGGTATGAGGGACACCGGGGAGCTGTTTTTT
CTISLGTGGMRDTGELFF
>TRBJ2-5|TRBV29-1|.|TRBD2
TGCAGCGTTGAAGGAGGGACTAGCGCGGGTGAGACCCAGTACTTC
CSVEGGTSAGETQYF
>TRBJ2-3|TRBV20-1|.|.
TGCAGTGCTTCCTTGACCTTTTCGGCAGATACGCAGTATTTT
CSASLTFSADTQYF
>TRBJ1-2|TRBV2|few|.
TGTGCCAGCAGTGACAGGGGAGCCTATGGCTACACCTTC
CASSDRGAYGYTF
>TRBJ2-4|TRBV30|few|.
TGTGCCTGGAGTGTACGAGGGAGGTTAGCCAAAAACATTCAGTACTTC
CAWSVRGRLAKNIQYF
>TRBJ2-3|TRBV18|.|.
TGTGCCAGCTCACGAGGGCCTACGACAGATACGCAGTATTTT
CASSRGPTTDTQYF
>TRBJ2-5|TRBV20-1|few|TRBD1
TGCAGTCCCCAGGGGGTAGAGACCCAGTACTTC
CSPQGVETQYF
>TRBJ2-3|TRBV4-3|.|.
TGCGCCAGCAGCCAAGAACCTAGCACAGATACGCAGTATTTT
CASSQEPSTDTQYF
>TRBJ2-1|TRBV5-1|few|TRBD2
TGCGCCAGCGCAACGAAAACGGGCGGGAGGGCCTACAATGAGCAGTTCTTC
CASATKTGGRAYNEQFF
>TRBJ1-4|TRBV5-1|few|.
TGCGCCAGCAGCTTGGCAGGACTTAATGAAAAACTGTTTTTT
CASSLAGLNEKLFF
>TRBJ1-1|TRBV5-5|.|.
TGTGCCAGCAGCCTACAGGGACTTACCATGAACACTGAAGCTTTCTTT
CASSLQGLTMNTEAFF
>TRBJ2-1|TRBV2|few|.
TGTGCCAGCATTAATGAGCAGTTCTTC
CASINEQFF
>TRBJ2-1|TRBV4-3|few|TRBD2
TGCGCCAGCAGCCAAGCACGGGGAAAGCGGGAGGACGATGAGCAGTTCTTC
CASSQARGKREDDEQFF
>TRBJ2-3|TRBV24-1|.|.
TGTGCCACCAGTGCGAAGGAGAGTATTATAGATACGCAGTATTTT
CATSAKESIIDTQYF
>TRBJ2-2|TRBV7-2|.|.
TGTGCCAGCAGCTTATCGACTAACCACGCCACCGGGGAGCTGTTTTTT
CASSLSTNHATGELFF
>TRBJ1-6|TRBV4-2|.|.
TGTGCCAGTAGACCTAGCCTGAATTCACCCCTCCACTTT
CASRPSLNSPLHF
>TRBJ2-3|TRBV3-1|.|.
TGTGCCAGCAGCCAAGATCCCCTCCTCACTAGGTTGCTTAGTTTT
CASSQDPLLTRLLSF
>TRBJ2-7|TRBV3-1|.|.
TGTGCCAGCAGCCATTGGGCTAGCTCCCGCTCCTACGAGCAGTACTTC
CASSHWASSRSYEQYF
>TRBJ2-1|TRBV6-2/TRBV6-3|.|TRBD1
TGTGCCAGCAGCATTACAGGGGCCACCTACAATGAGCAGTTCTTC
CASSITGATYNEQFF
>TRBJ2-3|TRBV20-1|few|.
TGCAGTGCACCACTCGCTGTAGGGACTCAGCAGTATTTT
CSAPLAVGTQQYF